These T cell receptor beta chains were read from a single sample in a study of T cells in Graves' hyperthyroidism and ophthalmopathy. TCRdb used MiXCR to reprocess the multiplex PCR reads, holding one entry per CDR3 protein. The sample records under 650,000 distinct CDR3 sequences, about 16% being singletons. The sample comprised blood. These receptors all come from a woman in her twenties or thirties with Graves' hyperthyroidism. The CDR3 runs from the conserved cysteine through the conserved F or W. Fields, in order: V gene, CDR3 length, CDR3 protein.

TRBV5-8	13	CASTQTGPYGYTF
TRBV10-2	14	CASSHRVSGYEQYF
TRBV12-3/TRBV12-4	14	CASSTGQTNTEAFF
TRBV7-9	13	CASSARDSHEQYF
TRBV5-1	14	CASSLTWTGEKLFF
TRBV6-1	15	CASSAVGVTYPEQYF
TRBV5-1	18	CASSLETGIFSENTEAFF
TRBV30	13	CAWSVAGPYEQYF
TRBV2	13	CASRKTANTEAFF
TRBV6-1	15	CASSEEGGENYGYTF
TRBV29-1	13	CSVASGFTGELFF
TRBV30	13	CAWLPLGEYEQYF
TRBV28	14	CASNSGGGAYEQYF
TRBV6-2/TRBV6-3	17	CASSYSRLAGNQETQYF
TRBV20-1	14	CSARVSGGRETQYF
TRBV24-1	15	CATSDPTSFDNEQFF
TRBV14	15	CASSQDEVTHEKLFF
TRBV27	14	CASSVTGYRNEQYF
TRBV28	19	CASRGGKSAGIATNEKLFF
TRBV7-3	20	CASSSLETGGVIGWNQPQHF
TRBV11-2	15	CASSLGFPPLYEQYF
TRBV28	12	CASSSNPYGYTF
TRBV20-1	18	CSARSPTGRLAGLETQYF
TRBV6-2/TRBV6-3	14	CASSRLEVGNEQYF
TRBV7-8	16	CASSLVAGGLEETQYF
TRBV24-1	20	CATSLYKVSGTSGRRSEQFF
TRBV5-1	16	CASRPRLGTGEDEQYF
TRBV29-1	13	CSVDQTGHYGYTF
TRBV18	15	CASSLISGQNYGYTF
TRBV6-2/TRBV6-3	15	CASRKGGSRNTEAFF
TRBV27	14	CASSLGSTNNEQFF
TRBV6-1	16	CASSEQGGLFTGELFF
TRBV12-3/TRBV12-4	15	CASSLSLAGGGEQFF
TRBV28	13	CATSTSQRYEQYF
TRBV5-1	15	CASSLVPGGFDEQFF
TRBV5-1	15	CASSPRTSGTYEQCF
TRBV7-2	19	CASSSLLGGPTWGANVLTF
TRBV6-2/TRBV6-3	20	CASSYSYQGTEALSNQPQHF
TRBV3-1	14	CASLGTGSTDTQYF
TRBV7-8	15	CASSLDRLNNQPQHF
TRBV19	16	CASSPSWGPATDTQYF
TRBV7-3	13	CASSRGGAFGRFF
TRBV20-1	18	CSARDRDRGPYSNQPQHF
TRBV2	13	CASKTEFGGELFF
TRBV15	13	CATSADPFETQYF